The 18 T cell receptor beta chains below were found in one sample sequenced in a study of blood T cell repertoires in COVID-19. Sequenced by immunoSEQ multiplex PCR; TCRdb stores in-frame clones only, minus some. This table holds over 200,000 clones, about 81% found once. Input material: PBMCs or T cells enriched from blood (not recorded which). The receptors originated from a man in his forties or fifties who had recovered from COVID-19.

With regard to this clone: Other DNA sequences from this sample encode an identical CDR3 as well. The chain joins TRBV19 to TRBJ1-5; D is perhaps TRBD1 (6 bases). Germline V CDR1 and CDR2: LNHDA, SQIVND (reference sequence). Trimming took off 3 bases at V and 4 bases at J, with 10 bases between the two ends. The CDR3 loop spans 14 amino acids. In DNA, the CDR3 is TGTGCCAGTAGTATTAGGGGGGGGAATCAGCCCCAGCATTTT. Its protein is CASSIRGGNQPQHF.

The chain combines TRBV4-1 with TRBJ1-2; 11 nucleotides line up with TRBD1. The CDR3 runs 15 residues. Unmatched junction bases numbered 2, after V lost 2 bases and J lost 3 bases. CDR1 and CDR2 (germline): MGHRA, YSYEKL. The CDR3 protein is CASSQSGQGDYGYTF. CDR3 bases: TGCGCCAGCAGCCAATCGGGACAGGGGGACTATGGCTACACCTTC.

This clone was recorded at least ten times. This chain joins TRBV19 and TRBJ2-2; D not resolved. Germline-derived CDR1 and CDR2 are LNHDA and SQIVND (reference sequence). The CDR3 covers 16 residues. V lost 3 bases to trimming and J lost 6 bases, with 17 bases between them. The CDR3 spells CASSIIGAQTAGELFF. CDR3 coding DNA: TGTGCCAGTAGTATTATCGGAGCCCAGACGGCCGGGGAGCTGTTTTTT.

J is TRBJ2-1 and V is TRBV4-2; 7 positions match TRBD2. Per germline, CDR1 LGHNA and CDR2 YNFKEQ. V dropped 0 bases and J dropped 6; count of bases not matched to a gene: 2. The CDR3 sequence is 14 residues long. The chain's CDR3 is CASSQDWTSNEQFF. Written as DNA, the CDR3 is TGTGCCAGCAGCCAAGATTGGACTAGCAATGAGCAGTTCTTC.

The rearrangement joins TRBV4-1 to TRBJ1-1; D is perhaps TRBD1 (6 bases). CDR3 size: 13 residues. V was pared by 0 bases and J by 11 bases, with 13 bases between. Germline lookup yields CDR1 MGHRA and CDR2 YSYEKL. CDR3 loop: CASSQDGEQGAFF. CDR3 sequence (DNA): TGCGCCAGCAGCCAAGATGGGGAACAGGGCGCTTTCTTT.

V is TRBV6-1 and J is TRBJ1-5; 8 nucleotides match TRBD1. The CDR3 loop spans 17 amino acids. J was trimmed by 0 bases and V by 4 bases; bases with no gene match: 8. CDR1 is MNHNS, CDR2 SASEGT, per germline. This CDR3 is CASSGGQAGNSNQPQHF. For the CDR3, the DNA is TGTGCCAGCAGTGGGGGACAGGCGGGAAATAGCAATCAGCCCCAGCATTTT.

This chain connects TRBV7-9 to TRBJ1-4; 7 nucleotides agree with TRBD1. The CDR3 totals 14 residues. Germline lookup yields CDR1 SEHNR and CDR2 FQNEAQ (reference sequence). V gave up 5 bases and J gave up 4 bases; unmatched junction bases: 4. CDR3 residues: CASSTGAYNEKLFF. DNA for the CDR3: TGTGCCAGCAGCACAGGGGCCTATAATGAAAAACTGTTTTTT.

As DNA, the CDR3 is TGCGCCAGCAGCTTGGGACTCGCGGGGTCACAAGAGACCCAGTACTTC. It encodes CASSLGLAGSQETQYF. The J gene is TRBJ2-5, the V gene TRBV5-1; a possible D gene is TRBD2 (6 bases). Trimming took 0 bases from V and 2 from J, leaving 14 bases between them. Germline V gene data show CDR1 as SGHRS and CDR2 as YFSETQ. The CDR3 sequence is 16 residues long.

The rearrangement uses TRBV6-5 and TRBJ2-1; 12 nucleotides agree with TRBD1. With V trimmed by 6 bases and J by 8 bases, 8 bases remained unmatched. The length of the CDR3 is 15 residues. Germline V gene lookup returns CDR1 MNHEY and CDR2 SVGAGI. The CDR3 loop reads CASSRRDRGRDEQFF. The CDR3 bases are TGTGCCAGCAGCCGACGGGACAGGGGGCGGGATGAGCAGTTCTTC.

The chain employs TRBV9 and TRBJ1-2; 12 bases are a match to TRBD1. This CDR3 is 18 amino acids long. CDR1 SGDLS and CDR2 YYNGEE come from the germline V gene. Trimming cost V 0 bases and J 7 bases; bases outside gene matches: 13. The DNA of the CDR3 is TGTGCCAGCAGCGTAGGGTCTTCCACCGGGACAGGGGGCTCTGGCTACACCTTC. Protein product: CASSVGSSTGTGGSGYTF.

The chain carries TRBV6-5 and TRBJ1-3; no definite D call. The CDR3 contains 15 residues. Trimming cost V 2 bases and J 0 bases, with 8 bases left between them. Germline CDR1 reads MNHEY; CDR2 reads SVGAGI. CDR3 residues: CASSYGTDSGNTIYF. CDR3 nucleotides: TGTGCCAGCAGTTACGGTACAGACTCTGGAAACACCATATATTTT.

This rearrangement joins TRBV5-1 to TRBJ2-7; 15 bases fit TRBD2. The V segment lost 4 bases and the J segment 2 bases; nucleotides outside the gene matches: 10. Germline assignment: CDR1 SGHRS and CDR2 YFSETQ. The CDR3 spans 18 residues. This CDR3 reads CASSPVGLAGGWTYEQYF. The CDR3 DNA is TGCGCCAGCAGCCCCGTGGGACTAGCGGGGGGATGGACCTACGAGCAGTACTTC.

A few counts support this clone. The chain employs TRBV14 and TRBJ2-3; 9 nucleotides match TRBD2. The V segment lost 5 bases and the J segment 0 bases; nucleotides outside the gene matches: 15. CDR3 size: 19 residues. Germline V gene lookup returns CDR1 SGHDN and CDR2 FVKESK. CDR3 in DNA: TGTGCCAGCAGCTCCGGTGCGGGAGGGCCTTTGATCAGCACAGATACGCAGTATTTT. Amino acid sequence: CASSSGAGGPLISTDTQYF.

This clone was counted a few times. The chain carries TRBV9 and TRBJ2-1; 12 positions agree with TRBD2. The germline gives CDR1 SGDLS, CDR2 YYNGEE. Unmatched junction bases numbered 4, after V lost 4 bases and J lost 2 bases. The CDR3 is 16 amino acids. DNA for the CDR3: TGTGCCAGCAGCTCAAGACTAGCGGGAGCCTACAATGAGCAGTTCTTC. This encodes CASSSRLAGAYNEQFF. Full variable domain (rest looked up from reference TRBV9 and TRBJ2-1): DSGVTQTPKHLITATGQRVTLRCSPRSGDLSVYWYQQSLDQGLQFLIQYYNGEERAKGNILERFSAQQFPDLHSELNLSSLELGDSALYFCASSSRLAGAYNEQFFGPGTRLTVL.

CDR3 coding DNA: TGTGCCAGCAGCTTTACAGGGGACTCTAATGAAAAACTGTTTTTT. Encoded protein: CASSFTGDSNEKLFF. The rearrangement links TRBV5-4 to TRBJ1-4; 7 bases map to TRBD1. Germline V CDR1 and CDR2: SGHNT, YYREEE (reference sequence). The V and J ends lost 2 bases and 3 bases, in that order; junction bases with no gene match: 4. The length of the CDR3 is 15 residues.

The chain combines TRBV7-2 with TRBJ2-4; a weak D match, TRBD1 (6 bases). The CDR3 runs to 16 residues. V was trimmed by 4 bases and J by 0 bases, leaving 13 bases between them. From germline, CDR1 is SGHTA and CDR2 FQGNSA. The CDR3 here is CASSSQGALAKNIQYF. In nucleotides, the CDR3 is TGTGCCAGCAGCTCACAGGGTGCTCTAGCCAAAAACATTCAGTACTTC.

The V and J genes are TRBV6-5 and TRBJ1-1; TRBD1 agrees at 7 bases. With 1 base clipped from V and 0 bases from J, the junction kept 2 bases outside the gene matches. CDR1 and CDR2 from the germline V gene are MNHEY and SVGAGI. The CDR3 is 15 residues long. CDR3 bases: TGTGCCAGCAGTTACTTGGGACAGCTGAACACTGAAGCTTTCTTT. This encodes CASSYLGQLNTEAFF.

The rearrangement joins TRBV14 to TRBJ1-2, with D unclear. Between the trimmed V and J ends, which lost 2 bases and 4 bases, there was a span of 20 bases. CDR3 size: 17 residues. Per germline, CDR1 SGHDN and CDR2 FVKESK. In DNA form, the CDR3 reads TGTGCCAGCAGCCAACATACCCCCAGCCTAGGGAGCTATGGCTACACCTTC. Its translation is CASSQHTPSLGSYGYTF.